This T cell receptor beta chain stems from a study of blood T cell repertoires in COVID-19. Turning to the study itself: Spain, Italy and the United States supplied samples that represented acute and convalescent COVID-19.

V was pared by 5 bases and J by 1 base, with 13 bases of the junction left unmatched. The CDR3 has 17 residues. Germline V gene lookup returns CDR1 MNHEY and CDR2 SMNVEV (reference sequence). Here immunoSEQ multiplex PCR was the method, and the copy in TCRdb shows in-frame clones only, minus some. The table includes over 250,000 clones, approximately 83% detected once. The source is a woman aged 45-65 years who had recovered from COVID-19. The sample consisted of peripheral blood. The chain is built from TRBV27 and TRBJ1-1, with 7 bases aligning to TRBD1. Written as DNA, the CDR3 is TGTGCCAGCAGTGTGATTAACAGGGGCGGAGCGAACACTGAAGCTTTCTTT. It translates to CASSVINRGGANTEAFF.